This record covers a single T cell receptor beta chain. Its specificity is unknown. Sequenced by immunoSEQ multiplex PCR; TCRdb stores in-frame clones only, minus some. Of over 15,000 clones listed, approximately 49% are singletons. The data belong to a study of tumor-infiltrating lymphocytes in localized non-small cell lung cancer. Across the whole study: Some samples were collected after neoadjuvant chemotherapy; smokers, never-smokers and several histologies were included. Findings of the study overall: Technical variation could not be separated from intratumor heterogeneity here. IM1 and IM2 tumors showed no difference in T-cell fraction. TCR sequencing covered a subset of patients with enough tissue.

Trimming took off 5 bases at V and 5 bases at J, with 12 bases between the two ends. Germline loops: CDR1 SNHLY, CDR2 FYNNEI. CDR3 length: 13 amino acids. This receptor was identified in a human donor with non-small cell lung cancer. The chain couples TRBV2 to TRBJ2-5; D call uncertain. The sequenced sample consisted of lung tumor tissue. This CDR3 is CASSTASMETQYF. CDR3 bases: TGTGCCAGCAGTACCGCTTCAATGGAGACCCAGTACTTC.